Presented here are 28 T cell receptor beta chains from one specimen sequenced in a study of blood T cells in healthy people across ages. The authors ran a second PCR of about 6 to 11 cycles using a sample-barcoded 5' primer and a J-beta primer mix. TCRdb used MiXCR to reprocess the 5' RACE reads, holding one entry per CDR3 protein. The sample has about 690,000 distinct CDR3 sequences, around 41% seen once. Sequencing was performed on blood. The receptors were gathered from an elderly man in good health.

This clonotype was counted a single time. J is TRBJ2-5 and V is TRBV25-1, with a possible D match to TRBD1 (6 bases). In germline, CDR1 is MGHDK, CDR2 SYGVNS. V lost 3 bases to trimming and J lost 3 bases, with 8 bases between them. The CDR3 spans 13 residues. CDR3 loop: CASSDRGEETQYF. The DNA for the CDR3 is TGTGCCAGCAGTGACAGGGGAGAAGAGACCCAGTACTTC.

The chain links TRBV9 to TRBJ2-6, with D hard to call. The germline V gene encodes CDR1 SGDLS and CDR2 YYNGEE. This CDR3 contains 15 residues. With 4 bases removed from V and 13 bases from J, the gap between germline ends came to 21 bases. CDR3 amino acids: CASSSPGGTAGVLTF. CDR3 in DNA: TGTGCCAGCAGCTCCCCTGGTGGAACAGCCGGAGTCCTGACTTTC.

This rearrangement joins TRBV11-3 to TRBJ2-1, with a possible D match to TRBD2 (6 bases). The J call may be wrong; the DNA end is better matched by TRBJ2-7. The germline gives CDR1 SGHNT, CDR2 YENEEA. The CDR3 has 15 amino acids. CDR3 sequence (DNA): TGTGCCAGCAGCCTCTCCGGGACTCTCAACAATGAGCAGTACTTC. This gives the protein CASSLSGTLNNEQYF.

The V and J genes are TRBV20-1 and TRBJ2-3; no definite D call. CDR1 and CDR2 (germline): DFQATT, SNEGSKA (reference sequence). This CDR3 spans 14 amino acids. The germline V and J ends were trimmed by 8 bases and 6 bases, with 21 bases remaining between them. The CDR3 spells CSTQGPGLADTQYF. DNA of the CDR3: TGCAGTACTCAAGGCCCCGGTTTAGCCGATACGCAGTATTTT.

This clonotype was seen a few times. The genes are TRBV25-1 and TRBJ1-4; TRBD1 is a possible D gene (6 bases). Germline V CDR1 and CDR2: MGHDK, SYGVNS. V was pared by 1 base and J by 5 bases, with 17 bases between. This CDR3 has 17 residues. CDR3 DNA sequence: TGTGCCAGCAGTGAATTGGTGGAGGGGGATTACAATGAAAAACTGTTTTTT. Its translation is CASSELVEGDYNEKLFF.

This clonotype came up many times. The chain links TRBV28 to TRBJ1-1; D might be TRBD1 (6 bases). The CDR3 length is 14 residues. V dropped 8 bases and J dropped 0 bases, with 13 bases sitting between them. Germline values: CDR1 MDHEN, CDR2 SYDVKM. In DNA form, the CDR3 reads TGTGCCAGCCGACTGGACAGCTTGAACACTGAAGCTTTCTTT. Protein sequence: CASRLDSLNTEAFF.

The gene calls are TRBV25-1 and TRBJ2-1; D might be TRBD1 or TRBD2, each matching 6 bases. CDR1 and CDR2 (germline): MGHDK, SYGVNS. Trimming shortened V by 5 bases and J by 4 bases, and 15 bases separated the two germline ends. The CDR3 consists of 15 residues. CDR3 in amino acids: CASSPRGRVYNEQFF. The CDR3 region has the DNA TGTGCCAGCAGTCCTCGGGGGCGGGTTTACAATGAGCAGTTCTTC.

The chain employs TRBV25-1 and TRBJ1-1; 9 bases line up with TRBD1. V was clipped by 4 bases and J by 4 bases; unmatched bases: 4. This CDR3 spans 14 amino acids. Germline CDR1 MGHDK, CDR2 SYGVNS. CDR3 in amino acids: CASSGDRAFTEAFF. CDR3 DNA sequence: TGTGCCAGCAGTGGGGACAGGGCCTTCACTGAAGCTTTCTTT.

The chain employs TRBV4-2 and TRBJ2-3, with 8 bases that match TRBD2. The germline gives CDR1 LGHNA, CDR2 YNFKEQ. The CDR3 consists of 16 residues. Trimming cost V 1 base and J 5 bases; bases outside gene matches: 8. The CDR3 coding sequence is TGTGCCAGCAGCCAAGTTCGTGGACGGGGGGGAGATACGCAGTATTTT. Translation: CASSQVRGRGGDTQYF.

This clonotype was seen more than once but under ten times. The CDR3 DNA follows: TGTGCCAGCAGCCTAGGACCTCCGGTTAGGTACTTC. This translates into CASSLGPPVRYF. The chain joins TRBV12-3 or TRBV12-4 to TRBJ2-7, with D unresolved. V lost 6 bases and J 12 bases, leaving 18 bases between the germline ends. The CDR3 totals 12 residues.

The CDR3 loop is CSALADSYEQYF. The CDR3 coding sequence is TGCAGTGCTTTAGCGGACTCCTACGAGCAGTACTTC. The rearrangement uses TRBV20-1 and TRBJ2-7; a weak D match, TRBD2 (6 bases). CDR1 and CDR2 from the germline V gene are DFQATT and SNEGSKA (reference sequence). The CDR3 consists of 12 residues. The V end was cut by 5 bases, the J end by 0 bases, with 8 bases between.

CDR3 protein: CSAMSGTGGAYEQYF. In nucleotides, the CDR3 is TGCAGTGCCATGAGCGGGACAGGGGGGGCCTACGAGCAGTACTTC. This chain uses TRBV20-1 with TRBJ2-5; 11 bases map to TRBD1. The better agreement between TRBJ2-7 and the DNA end casts doubt on the J call. Germline CDR1 reads DFQATT; CDR2 reads SNEGSKA (reference sequence). CDR3 length equals 15 residues.

The V call is TRBV6-4, the J call TRBJ1-2; tentative D call: TRBD1 (6 bases). Germline CDR1 MRHNA, CDR2 SNTAGT. The CDR3 consists of 14 residues. V was clipped by 2 bases and J by 6 bases, with 13 bases between them. The CDR3, as DNA: TGTGCCAGCAGTGACGGGCGGGGGCGCGATGGCTACACCTTC. This translates into CASSDGRGRDGYTF.

This clonotype was seen only a few times. The rearrangement uses TRBV20-1 and TRBJ2-6; D unresolved. Germline values: CDR1 DFQATT, CDR2 SNEGSKA (reference sequence). The CDR3 runs to 16 residues. The V and J ends lost 5 bases and 0 bases respectively, with 14 bases between them. The CDR3 is CSALRSLSSGANVLTF. The CDR3 DNA sequence: TGCAGTGCTCTAAGGAGCCTTTCCTCTGGGGCCAACGTCCTGACTTTC.

The gene calls are TRBV6-5 and TRBJ2-5; D is possibly TRBD1 (5 bases). The CDR3 covers 14 residues. The V gene's germline CDR1 is MNHEY and CDR2 SVGAGI. The V and J ends lost 0 bases and 11 bases respectively, with 16 bases between them. The CDR3 nucleotides read TGTGCCAGCAGTTACTCGACCAGGGTTAATGAGCAGTACTTC. Amino acids: CASSYSTRVNEQYF.

This clonotype was observed a handful of times. The V call is TRBV30, the J call TRBJ2-7; D unclear. Per the germline V gene, CDR1 is GTSNPN and CDR2 is SVGIG (reference sequence). Trimming cost V 3 bases and J 0 bases, with 12 bases left between them. The CDR3 extends over 14 amino acids. The CDR3 DNA reads TGTGCCTGGAGGGACGGGTTCAGCTCCTACGAGCAGTACTTC. Translated, it gives CAWRDGFSSYEQYF.

This chain connects TRBV2 to TRBJ2-1; 9 bases are shared with TRBD1. Trimming cost V 3 bases and J 10 bases; bases outside gene matches: 7. The CDR3 consists of 14 residues. Germline V gene lookup returns CDR1 SNHLY and CDR2 FYNNEI. The CDR3: CASSERDRDREQFF. The CDR3 DNA sequence: TGTGCCAGCAGTGAGCGGGACAGGGACAGAGAGCAGTTCTTC.

In this sample, this clonotype turned up many times. The chain has TRBV7-9 and TRBJ2-3; D remains ambiguous. V gave up 1 base and J gave up 8 bases, with 7 bases separating them. Germline CDR1 and CDR2: SEHNR and FQNEAQ (reference sequence). The CDR3 totals 12 residues. In nucleotides, the CDR3 is TGTGCCAGCAGCTTAGGTCTGGGTACGCAGTATTTT. Protein product: CASSLGLGTQYF.

This clonotype occurred a few times. The rearrangement joins TRBV10-3 to TRBJ2-1, with D possibly being TRBD2 (6 bases). Per germline, CDR1 ENHRY and CDR2 SYGVKD. V gave up 7 bases and J gave up 3 bases, with 13 bases separating them. CDR3 size: 14 residues. Written as DNA, the CDR3 is TGTGCCATCAAAACCGGGGGTAGCTACAATGAGCAGTTCTTC. Amino acids: CAIKTGGSYNEQFF.

The chain links TRBV10-1 to TRBJ2-2; 8 bases agree with TRBD1. This CDR3 spans 16 amino acids. The V and J ends lost 0 bases and 4 bases, in that order; junction bases with no gene match: 4. Per the germline V gene, CDR1 is WNHNN and CDR2 is SYGVQD (reference sequence). Here the CDR3 DNA reads TGCGCCAGCAGTGAGTCGACAGGGGTGAGCACCGGGGAGCTGTTTTTT. Translating gives CASSESTGVSTGELFF.

The J gene is TRBJ2-5, the V gene TRBV10-2; TRBD1 or TRBD2 may be the D gene (9 bases each). V gave up 5 bases and J gave up 5 bases, with 18 bases separating them. This CDR3 has 15 amino acids. Per the germline V gene, CDR1 is WSHSY and CDR2 is SAAADI. The CDR3 coding sequence is TGCGCCAGCAGTCTAGCGGGACAGGGTCGGGAGACCCAGTACTTC. Protein sequence: CASSLAGQGRETQYF.

In this sample, this clonotype turned up a few times. This sequence joins TRBV27 and TRBJ2-6; maybe TRBD1 (6 bases). The CDR3 extends over 14 amino acids. Trimming left V 6 bases short and J 2 bases short, with 8 bases between. Germline V gene sequence: CDR1 MNHEY, CDR2 SMNVEV (reference sequence). The CDR3 DNA is TGTGCCAGCAGATCAGGGGCTGGGGCCAACGTCCTGACTTTC. This gives the protein CASRSGAGANVLTF.

A few counts support this clonotype. The rearrangement uses TRBV4-2 and TRBJ2-1; either TRBD1 or TRBD2 may supply D (6 bases each). The V gene's germline CDR1 is LGHNA and CDR2 YNFKEQ. The CDR3 consists of 16 residues. Deletions cut 0 bases from V and 9 bases from J, with 18 bases between. The CDR3 DNA reads as TGTGCCAGCAGCCAAGACGGGGGCCCAATCCGGAGTGAGCAGTTCTTC. Its translation: CASSQDGGPIRSEQFF.

This clonotype turned up a few times. This chain uses TRBV7-2 with TRBJ2-5; TRBD2 might be the D (5 bases). Germline CDR1 is SGHTA and CDR2 is FQGNSA. The CDR3 totals 17 residues. Trimming took off 5 bases at V and 1 base at J, with 20 bases between the two ends. CDR3 loop: CASSLQWRKRGQETQYF. DNA for the CDR3: TGTGCCAGCAGCCTCCAGTGGAGAAAACGGGGCCAAGAGACCCAGTACTTC. Drawing the rest from reference TRBV7-2 and TRBJ2-5, the complete variable domain is GAGVSQSPSNKVTEKGKDVELRCDPISGHTALYWYRQSLGQGLEFLIYFQGNSAPDKSGLPSDRFSAERTGGSVSTLTIQRTQQEDSAVYLCASSLQWRKRGQETQYFGPGTRLLVL.

The chain employs TRBV28 and TRBJ2-4; 9 bases match TRBD1. J lost 0 bases, V lost 8 bases, and 11 bases had no gene match. Germline CDR1 reads MDHEN; CDR2 reads SYDVKM. The CDR3 extends over 17 amino acids. The CDR3 loop is CASPPHRGLLAKNIQYF. CDR3 sequence (DNA): TGTGCCAGCCCCCCACACAGGGGGCTTTTAGCCAAAAACATTCAGTACTTC.

This chain links TRBV10-1 with TRBJ2-4; D perhaps matches TRBD1 (6 bases). The DNA end favors TRBJ2-7, so the J call may be wrong. The CDR3 is made up of 13 amino acids. Germline V gene data show CDR1 as WNHNN and CDR2 as SYGVQD (reference sequence). The CDR3 bases are TGCGCCAGCAGTGATCGCCGACAGGACGAGCAGTACTTC. Protein sequence: CASSDRRQDEQYF.

This chain links TRBV5-1 with TRBJ2-7, with D maybe TRBD2 (6 bases). V lost 4 bases, J lost 3 bases, and 17 bases lay in between. CDR3 size: 15 residues. CDR1 is SGHRS, CDR2 YFSETQ, per germline. The CDR3 DNA reads as TGCGCCAGCAGCCCGGGGGAATTAGCTAGCTACGAGCAGTACTTC. Protein sequence: CASSPGELASYEQYF. The full variable domain, with the rest looked up from reference TRBV5-1 and TRBJ2-7, is KAGVTQTPRYLIKTRGQQVTLSCSPISGHRSVSWYQQTPGQGLQFLFEYFSETQRNKGNFPGRFSGRQFSNSRSEMNVSTLELGDSALYLCASSPGELASYEQYFGPGTRLTVT.

V gene TRBV27 combines with J gene TRBJ1-5, with TRBD1 as a possible D gene (6 bases). The CDR3 is 15 amino acids. V was cut by 6 bases and J by 0 bases, with 12 bases left in between. Germline V lookup: CDR1 MNHEY, CDR2 SMNVEV (reference sequence). This CDR3 is CASRNREGSNQPQHF. CDR3 DNA: TGTGCCAGCAGAAACAGGGAAGGTAGCAATCAGCCCCAGCATTTT.